This note documents a single T cell receptor (beta chain) sequence. Its specificity is not known. Naive CD8 T cells were sorted as CD8+CD4-CCR7+CD45RA+. This record belongs to a study of molecular identifiers for immune sequencing clone quantification. Background on the study: Replicate experiments divided RNA from around 20,000 or 100,000 naive CD8 cells into five parts and sequenced four. Study-wide points: In CMV-specific effectors, clones above 20 copies held over 97% of molecules; naive, under 1%.

Listed TCR primers, together with previously described methods, were used for the bulk TCR libraries. TCRdb re-called the PCR reads with MiXCR, one entry per CDR3 protein. The data hold around 460,000 distinct CDR3 sequences, with 25% observed a single time. This CDR3 has 16 residues. The J segment lost 5 bases and the V segment lost 4 bases, leaving 12 bases of the junction unmatched. Germline-derived CDR1 and CDR2 are SGHAT and FQDESV (reference sequence). The TCR sequence derives from a human donor in good health. Some libraries in this study had Jurkat cell RNA spiked in. The specimen was naive CD8+ T cells from blood, with Jurkat cell RNA spiked in. Subset of the sample: FACS-sorted CD8+CD4-CCR7+CD45RA+ naive T cells. The chain combines TRBV11-1 with TRBJ2-7; 9 nucleotides match TRBD2. CDR3 bases: TGTGCCAGCAGCTCTCTAGCGGGGCCGCCTGTGGACGAGCAGTACTTC. This encodes CASSSLAGPPVDEQYF.